A single sample gave rise to the 10 T cell receptor beta chains below, sequenced in a study of cytomegalovirus exposure and HLA in healthy donors. Both 60 Vbeta primers and 13 Jbeta primers went into the PCR. The protocol was immunoSEQ multiplex PCR, while the TCRdb copy is restricted to in-frame clones and leaves out a portion. The sample has around 150,000 clones; approximately 75% are singletons. The sequencing sample was made of PBMCs. The receptors here all came from a middle-aged man in good health and CMV-seropositive.

The chain recombines TRBV4-3 with TRBJ2-7; 9 bases align to TRBD2. The ends lost 0 bases at V and 1 base at J; junction bases unmatched: 4. The CDR3 covers 16 residues. From germline, CDR1 is LGHNA and CDR2 YSLEER. In nucleotides, the CDR3 is TGCGCCAGCAGCCAAGAGGACCTAGCGGGATCCTACGAGCAGTACTTC. It yields the protein CASSQEDLAGSYEQYF.

This chain links TRBV7-9 with TRBJ1-4; D is perhaps TRBD1 (5 bases). The CDR3 loop spans 14 amino acids. CDR1 SEHNR and CDR2 FQNEAQ come from the germline V gene (reference sequence). Trimming left V 7 bases short and J 7 bases short, with 16 bases between. The CDR3 region is CASTFGGTGEKLFF. The CDR3 DNA reads as TGTGCCAGCACGTTCGGGGGGACGGGTGAAAAACTGTTTTTT.

V gene TRBV12-2 combines with J gene TRBJ2-5; the DNA was not used to check the table's D call, TRBD2. TRBV12-2 is a pseudogene locus. The CDR3 consists of 14 residues. CDR3 region: CASRLLREGETQYF. The CDR3 DNA reads TGTGCAAGTCGCTTACTGCGGGAGGGAGAGACCCAGTACTTC.

The J gene is TRBJ2-5, the V gene TRBV5-6; D is perhaps TRBD1 (6 bases). This CDR3 has 15 amino acids. Trimming stripped 2 bases from V and 4 bases from J, with 15 bases between. Germline-derived CDR1 and CDR2 are SGHDT and YYEEEE. The CDR3 sequence: CASSFPGDGGETQYF. The DNA of the CDR3 is TGTGCCAGCAGCTTCCCAGGGGACGGAGGAGAGACCCAGTACTTC. Combining the CDR3 with reference TRBV5-6 and TRBJ2-5 gives the whole variable domain DAGVTQSPTHLIKTRGQQVTLRCSPKSGHDTVSWYQQALGQGPQFIFQYYEEEERQRGNFPDRFSGHQFPNYSSELNVNALLLGDSALYLCASSFPGDGGETQYFGPGTRLLVL.

V gene TRBV29-1 combines with J gene TRBJ2-2; 8 bases match TRBD2. With 1 base clipped from V and 6 bases from J, the junction kept 13 bases outside the gene matches. The germline gives CDR1 SQVTM, CDR2 ANQGSEA. This CDR3 is 17 amino acids long. The CDR3 here is CSVEAKPRGRGAGELFF. The CDR3 DNA is TGCAGCGTTGAAGCTAAGCCCCGGGGGCGGGGGGCCGGGGAGCTGTTTTTT.

The V call is TRBV7-8, the J call TRBJ1-6, with D hard to call. Trimming took 1 base from V and 9 from J, leaving 19 bases between them. From germline, CDR1 is SGHVS and CDR2 FQNEAQ. This CDR3 spans 17 amino acids. CDR3 protein: CASSLGGRGIKGSPLHF. Here the CDR3 DNA reads TGTGCCAGCAGCTTAGGTGGGAGAGGAATTAAGGGTTCACCCCTCCACTTT.

The rearrangement links TRBV2 to TRBJ2-3; D is possibly TRBD1 (6 bases). The CDR3 covers 15 residues. The germline V gene has CDR1 SNHLY and CDR2 FYNNEI. V shed 9 bases and J shed 0 bases, with 16 bases lying between them. The CDR3 sequence is CASLARTASTDTQYF. As DNA, the CDR3 is TGTGCCAGTCTAGCCCGGACAGCTAGCACAGATACGCAGTATTTT. The full variable domain, with the rest looked up from reference TRBV2 and TRBJ2-3, is EPEVTQTPSHQVTQMGQEVILRCVPISNHLYFYWYRQILGQKVEFLVSFYNNEISEKSEIFDDQFSVERPDGSNFTLKIRSTKLEDSAMYFCASLARTASTDTQYFGPGTRLTVL.

The J gene is TRBJ2-2, the V gene TRBV5-1; maybe TRBD1 (6 bases). Germline assignment: CDR1 SGHRS and CDR2 YFSETQ. The germline V and J ends were trimmed by 4 bases and 4 bases, with 14 bases remaining between them. This CDR3 region has 15 residues. This CDR3 reads CASSRLQGRTGELFF. The CDR3 bases are TGCGCCAGCAGCCGCCTACAGGGTCGCACCGGGGAGCTGTTTTTT.

This clone was seen only a few times. The chain has TRBV7-8 and TRBJ1-1; D not certain. Trimming pared 3 bases from V and 1 base from J, leaving 18 bases between. The CDR3 runs 17 residues. Per the germline V gene, CDR1 is SGHVS and CDR2 is FQNEAQ. DNA of the CDR3: TGTGCCAGCAGCTTGCGCCAACTTCAGGTAACGAACACTGAAGCTTTCTTT. Translation: CASSLRQLQVTNTEAFF.

This clone was seen repeatedly, ten times or more. The chain carries TRBV5-1 and TRBJ2-3, with 7 bases matching TRBD2. Trimming removed 3 bases from V and 4 bases from J; junction bases left unmatched: 2. The CDR3 is 13 amino acids. Germline V CDR1 and CDR2: SGHRS, YFSETQ. CDR3 coding DNA: TGCGCCAGCAGCTGGACTAGTTCAGATACGCAGTATTTT. It encodes CASSWTSSDTQYF.